A single sample gave rise to the 23 T cell receptor beta chains below, sequenced in a study of blood T cell repertoires in COVID-19. Measured with immunoSEQ multiplex PCR; TCRdb has only the in-frame clones, and not every one. Of approximately 320,000 clones listed, around nine tenths are singletons. Sequenced input: PBMCs or T cells enriched from blood (not recorded which). Source of these receptors: a man aged 55 to 70 who had recovered from COVID-19.

This clone was picked up a small number of times. CDR3 coding DNA: TGTGCCAGCAGCGCTATACAGGGAGGGGACACTGAAGCTTTCTTT. It encodes CASSAIQGGDTEAFF. This chain links TRBV7-9 with TRBJ1-1, with D maybe TRBD1 (6 bases). The CDR3 is 15 amino acids. With 5 bases removed from V and 3 bases from J, the gap between germline ends came to 16 bases. Germline V gene data show CDR1 as SEHNR and CDR2 as FQNEAQ (reference sequence).

This chain joins TRBV5-8 and TRBJ1-2; TRBD1 aligns across 7 bases. Germline V CDR1 and CDR2: SGHTS, YDEGEE. The CDR3 runs 13 residues. V was pared by 4 bases and J by 5 bases, with 5 bases of the junction left unmatched. In DNA, the CDR3 is TGTGCCAGCAGCACCGGGACAGCGTATGGCTACACCTTC. It is translated as CASSTGTAYGYTF.

This chain uses TRBV10-2 with TRBJ1-5; tentative D call: TRBD1 (5 bases). The CDR3 has 16 residues. Germline V gene data show CDR1 as WSHSY and CDR2 as SAAADI. Trimming took off 2 bases at V and 2 bases at J, with 13 bases between the two ends. In DNA, the CDR3 is TGCGCCAGCAGTGAGACCACAGGCCTACGCAATCAGCCCCAGCATTTT. It encodes CASSETTGLRNQPQHF.

The V and J genes are TRBV18 and TRBJ1-5; 7 positions agree with TRBD1. The CDR3 consists of 16 residues. The V and J ends lost 4 bases and 0 bases, in that order; junction bases with no gene match: 6. The germline CDR1 and CDR2 sequences are KGHSH and LQKENI. The DNA of the CDR3 is TGTGCCAGCTCACAGGGGGCTCGGTCTAGCAATCAGCCCCAGCATTTT. Translation: CASSQGARSSNQPQHF. Drawing the rest from reference TRBV18 and TRBJ1-5, the complete variable domain is NAGVMQNPRHLVRRRGQEARLRCSPMKGHSHVYWYRQLPEEGLKFMVYLQKENIIDESGMPKERFSAEFPKEGPSILRIQQVVRGDSAAYFCASSQGARSSNQPQHFGDGTRLSIL.

On this clone itself: Other DNA variants within this sample encode the same CDR3. The rearrangement uses TRBV11-3 and TRBJ2-1, with TRBD2 matching 7 bases. V trimming: 1 base; J trimming: 1 base; junction bases outside the gene matches: 4. Germline loops: CDR1 SGHNT, CDR2 YENEEA. The CDR3 is 16 amino acids. CDR3 region: CASSLGGGRSYNEQFF. As DNA, the CDR3 is TGTGCCAGCAGCTTAGGCGGCGGGAGATCCTACAATGAGCAGTTCTTC.

The chain joins TRBV18 to TRBJ1-3; D uncertain. Germline V gene lookup returns CDR1 KGHSH and CDR2 LQKENI. Trimming shortened V by 8 bases and J by 0 bases, and 17 bases separated the two germline ends. The CDR3 sequence is 16 residues long. CDR3 loop: CASASDGNLSGNTIYF. The CDR3 coding sequence is TGTGCCAGCGCCTCGGACGGGAATCTCTCTGGAAACACCATATATTTT.

V gene TRBV5-1 combines with J gene TRBJ2-7; D perhaps matches TRBD1 (5 bases). The length of the CDR3 is 14 residues. Germline values: CDR1 SGHRS, CDR2 YFSETQ. V shed 2 bases and J shed 3 bases, with 12 bases lying between them. DNA for the CDR3: TGCGCCAGCAGCTTTAATGCCAGGGTCTACGAGCAGTACTTC. This gives the protein CASSFNARVYEQYF.

V gene TRBV18 combines with J gene TRBJ2-1; TRBD2 agrees at 10 bases. V dropped 1 base and J dropped 6; count of bases not matched to a gene: 9. Germline CDR1 KGHSH, CDR2 LQKENI. CDR3 length equals 17 residues. As DNA, the CDR3 is TGTGCCAGCTCACCACATAGCGGGGGGCTCCTCGGCAATGAGCAGTTCTTC. Its protein is CASSPHSGGLLGNEQFF.

V and J are TRBV6-2 or TRBV6-3 and TRBJ1-4; D remains ambiguous. Trimming took off 5 bases at V and 7 bases at J, with 11 bases between the two ends. The CDR3 is 13 amino acids. Germline-derived CDR1 and CDR2 are MNHEY and SVGEGT. The CDR3 reads CASSRKRLEKLFF. The CDR3 DNA follows: TGTGCCAGCAGTCGTAAGAGACTTGAAAAACTGTTTTTT.

The rearrangement links TRBV19 to TRBJ1-1; possibly TRBD1 for D (6 bases). The CDR3 spans 14 residues. Looked up from germline, CDR1 is LNHDA and CDR2 is SQIVND (reference sequence). V dropped 6 bases and J dropped 5 bases, with 16 bases sitting between them. Written as DNA, the CDR3 is TGTGCCAGTAGGGAGGACAGCCCAAGGACTGAAGCTTTCTTT. Amino acids: CASREDSPRTEAFF.

CDR3 residues: CASSADFYEQYF. The CDR3 bases are TGCGCCAGCAGCGCCGACTTTTACGAGCAGTACTTC. The V gene is TRBV5-1, the J gene TRBJ2-7; no clear D. CDR3 length: 12 amino acids. Germline lookup yields CDR1 SGHRS and CDR2 YFSETQ. Trimming shortened V by 4 bases and J by 4 bases, and 9 bases separated the two germline ends.

The J gene is TRBJ2-1, the V gene TRBV6-5; D remains ambiguous. The V end lost 10 bases, the J end lost 0 bases, and 10 bases lay between the germline ends. The CDR3 contains 13 residues. CDR1 and CDR2 from the germline V gene are MNHEY and SVGAGI. The CDR3 loop reads CAKYPSSYNEQFF. In nucleotides, the CDR3 is TGTGCCAAGTACCCCAGCTCCTACAATGAGCAGTTCTTC.

The V and J genes are TRBV4-2 and TRBJ1-5, with no clear D. The CDR3 is made up of 14 amino acids. Looked up from germline, CDR1 is LGHNA and CDR2 is YNFKEQ. The V end was cut by 1 base, the J end by 4 bases, with 8 bases between. The CDR3 nucleotides are TGTGCCAGCAGCCAAGTGGGGAGAAATCAGCCCCAGCATTTT. This translates into CASSQVGRNQPQHF.

This clone occurred once. The CDR3 bases are TGTGCCAGCAGCTATGGGACAGCAACTAATGAAAAACTGTTTTTT. This gives the protein CASSYGTATNEKLFF. The V gene is TRBV11-1, the J gene TRBJ1-4, with 7 bases fitting TRBD1. Germline V CDR1 and CDR2: SGHAT, FQDESV (reference sequence). The CDR3 loop spans 15 amino acids. The V segment lost 4 bases and the J segment 0 bases; nucleotides outside the gene matches: 2.

The CDR3 is CASSFVRVEQFF. CDR3 bases: TGTGCCAGCAGTTTTGTTAGAGTTGAGCAGTTCTTC. The V gene is TRBV12-3 or TRBV12-4, the J gene TRBJ2-1, with no clear D. This CDR3 comprises 12 residues. Trimming shortened V by 3 bases and J by 9 bases, and 9 bases separated the two germline ends.

The V call is TRBV15, the J call TRBJ1-2; 9 bases map to TRBD1. The V gene end was trimmed by 2 bases and the J gene end by 6 bases; junction bases not matched to a gene: 7. This CDR3 is built from 15 residues. CDR1 is LNHNV, CDR2 YYDKDF, per germline (reference sequence). The CDR3 sequence is CATSRRGQGRNGYTF. The CDR3 coding sequence is TGTGCCACCAGCAGAAGGGGACAGGGTAGGAATGGCTACACCTTC. The whole variable domain, remainder taken from reference TRBV15 and TRBJ1-2, is DAMVIQNPRYQVTQFGKPVTLSCSQTLNHNVMYWYQQKSSQAPKLLFHYYDKDFNNEADTPDNFQSRRPNTSFCFLDIRSPGLGDTAMYLCATSRRGQGRNGYTFGSGTRLTVV.

The chain is built from TRBV7-9 and TRBJ1-2; possible D gene TRBD1, 5 bases. Germline V gives CDR1 SEHNR, CDR2 FQNEAQ (reference sequence). Trimming left V 1 base short and J 3 bases short, with 15 bases between. The CDR3 has 16 residues. The CDR3 coding sequence is TGTGCCAGCAGCTTAGAGGGGTTCCTGTTCGACTATGGCTACACCTTC. This gives the protein CASSLEGFLFDYGYTF. The full variable domain, rest sourced from reference TRBV7-9 and TRBJ1-2, is DTGVSQNPRHKITKRGQNVTFRCDPISEHNRLYWYRQTLGQGPEFLTYFQNEAQLEKSRLLSDRFSAERPKGSFSTLEIQRTEQGDSAMYLCASSLEGFLFDYGYTFGSGTRLTVV.

The rearrangement links TRBV10-3 to TRBJ2-1; 8 bases map to TRBD1. The CDR3 has 15 amino acids. Looked up from germline, CDR1 is ENHRY and CDR2 is SYGVKD. Losses at the gene ends were 8 bases for V and 3 bases for J; bases not matched to a gene: 9. The CDR3 DNA follows: TGTGCCATCCGAGATGCAGGGGGCATCTACAATGAGCAGTTCTTC. Its translation is CAIRDAGGIYNEQFF.

This clone was detected once. The V call is TRBV6-5, the J call TRBJ1-1; TRBD1 agrees at 9 bases. Germline V gene lookup returns CDR1 MNHEY and CDR2 SVGAGI. Trimming took 6 bases from V and 4 from J; bases not matched to a gene: 12. There are 16 residues in the CDR3. CDR3 amino acids: CASSYGGTGRATEAFF. The CDR3, as DNA: TGTGCCAGCAGCTACGGGGGGACAGGGAGGGCCACTGAAGCTTTCTTT.

V usage is TRBV19 and J usage is TRBJ2-6, with 9 bases that match TRBD1. V was clipped by 4 bases and J by 3 bases; unmatched bases: 7. Per the germline V gene, CDR1 is LNHDA and CDR2 is SQIVND (reference sequence). This CDR3 contains 17 residues. CDR3 sequence reads: CASSNRTGAIGANVLTF. The CDR3 DNA reads TGTGCCAGTAGTAACAGGACAGGGGCTATTGGGGCCAACGTCCTGACTTTC.

The V gene is TRBV6-5, the J gene TRBJ1-2; D may be TRBD1 (6 bases). This CDR3 spans 14 amino acids. The germline V gene encodes CDR1 MNHEY and CDR2 SVGAGI. The V end lost 0 bases, the J end lost 4 bases, and 9 bases lay between the germline ends. The CDR3 DNA is TGTGCCAGCAGTTACTCGATCAGGGGCTATGGCTACACCTTC. Residues: CASSYSIRGYGYTF.

This sequence joins TRBV3-1 (or the pseudogene TRBV3-2) and TRBJ1-2; a weak D match, TRBD1 (5 bases). The CDR3 has 17 amino acids. Deletions cut 6 bases from V and 7 bases from J, with 27 bases between. Germline V gives CDR1 LGHDT, CDR2 YNNKEL (reference sequence). The CDR3 bases are TGTGCCAGCAGGCCAAGATGGGATTTGGGGCTCAGTGGTGGCTACACCTTC. Its translation is CASRPRWDLGLSGGYTF.

V gene TRBV24-1 combines with J gene TRBJ2-5, with D hard to call. The CDR3 runs to 15 residues. CDR1 is KGHDR, CDR2 SFDVKD, per germline. Trimming pared 3 bases from V and 5 bases from J, leaving 15 bases between. The DNA for the CDR3 is TGTGCCACCAGTGATGGGCCTGGGTTTTGGGAGACCCAGTACTTC. Its protein product is CATSDGPGFWETQYF.